This TCR beta chain comes out of a study of blood T cells in healthy people across ages. This clonotype was counted a few times. PCR was performed a second time for 7 to 11 cycles using a sample-barcoded 5' primer and a J-beta primer mix. TCRdb reanalysed the 5' RACE reads using MiXCR and keeps one entry per CDR3 protein. The sample holds around 1.1 million distinct CDR3 sequences, more than 30% seen once. This CDR3 comprises 14 residues. V was shortened by 2 bases and J by 1 base, with 11 bases between the two germline ends. The V gene's germline CDR1 is DFQATT and CDR2 SNEGSKA (reference sequence). Sequenced sample: blood. The receptor's source is a young man in good health. The chain is built from TRBV20-1 and TRBJ1-1; D is uncertain. The CDR3 region is CSARQIHRNTEAFF. In nucleotides, the CDR3 is TGCAGTGCTAGACAAATACACAGGAACACTGAAGCTTTCTTT.